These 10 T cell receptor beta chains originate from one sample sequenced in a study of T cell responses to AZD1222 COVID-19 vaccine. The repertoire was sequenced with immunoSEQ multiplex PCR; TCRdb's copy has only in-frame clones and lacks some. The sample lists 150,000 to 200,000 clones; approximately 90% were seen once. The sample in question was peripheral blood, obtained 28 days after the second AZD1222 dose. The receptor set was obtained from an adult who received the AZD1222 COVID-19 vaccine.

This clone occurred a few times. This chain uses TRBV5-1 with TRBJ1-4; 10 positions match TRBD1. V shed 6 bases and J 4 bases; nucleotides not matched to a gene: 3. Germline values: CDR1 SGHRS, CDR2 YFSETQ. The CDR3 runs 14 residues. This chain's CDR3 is CASTRTGGNEKLFF. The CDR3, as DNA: TGCGCCAGCACAAGGACAGGGGGTAATGAAAAACTGTTTTTT.

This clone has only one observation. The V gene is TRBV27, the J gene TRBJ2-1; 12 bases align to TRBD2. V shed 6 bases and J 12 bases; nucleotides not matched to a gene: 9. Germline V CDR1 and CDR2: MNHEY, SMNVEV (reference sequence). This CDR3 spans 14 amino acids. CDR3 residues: CASSGTSGLRGQFF. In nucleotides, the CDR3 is TGTGCCAGCAGCGGGACTAGCGGGCTCAGAGGGCAGTTCTTC.

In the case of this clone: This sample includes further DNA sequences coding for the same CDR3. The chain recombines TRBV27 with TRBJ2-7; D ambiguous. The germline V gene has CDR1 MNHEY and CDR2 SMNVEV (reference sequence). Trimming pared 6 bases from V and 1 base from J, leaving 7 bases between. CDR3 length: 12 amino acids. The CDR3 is CASSPSSYEQYF. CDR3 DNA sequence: TGTGCCAGCAGCCCCTCGTCCTACGAGCAGTACTTC.

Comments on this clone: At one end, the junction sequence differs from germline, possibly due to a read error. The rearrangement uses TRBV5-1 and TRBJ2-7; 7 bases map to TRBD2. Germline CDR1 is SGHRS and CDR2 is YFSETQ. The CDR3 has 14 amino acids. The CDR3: CASSPQTSSHEQYF. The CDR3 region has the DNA TGCGCCAGCAGCCCTCAGACTAGCTCCCACGAGCAGTACTTC.

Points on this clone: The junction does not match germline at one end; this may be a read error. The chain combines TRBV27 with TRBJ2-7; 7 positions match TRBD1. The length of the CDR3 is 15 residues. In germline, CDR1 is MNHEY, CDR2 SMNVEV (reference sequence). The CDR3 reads CASRLMDRSSYEQYF. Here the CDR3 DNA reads TGTGCCAGCCGTTTAATGGACAGGAGCTCCTACGAGCAGTACTTC.

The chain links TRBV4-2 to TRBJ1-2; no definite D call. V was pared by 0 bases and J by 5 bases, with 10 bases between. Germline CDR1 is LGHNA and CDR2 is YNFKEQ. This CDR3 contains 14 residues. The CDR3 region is CASSQDRPSYGYTF. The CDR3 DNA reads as TGTGCCAGCAGCCAAGACAGGCCGTCATATGGCTACACCTTC.

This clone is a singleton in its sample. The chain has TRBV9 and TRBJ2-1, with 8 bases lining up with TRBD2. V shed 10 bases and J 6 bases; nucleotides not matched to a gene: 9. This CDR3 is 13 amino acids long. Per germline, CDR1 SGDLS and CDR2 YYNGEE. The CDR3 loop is CASAGTSLNEQFF. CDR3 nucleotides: TGTGCCTCAGCCGGGACTAGTCTCAATGAGCAGTTCTTC.

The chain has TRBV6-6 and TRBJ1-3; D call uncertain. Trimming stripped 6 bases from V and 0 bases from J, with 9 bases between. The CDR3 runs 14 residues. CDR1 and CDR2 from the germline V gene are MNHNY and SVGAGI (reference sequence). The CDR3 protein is CASSQQSSGNTIYF. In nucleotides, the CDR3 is TGTGCCAGCAGCCAACAGAGCTCTGGAAACACCATATATTTT.

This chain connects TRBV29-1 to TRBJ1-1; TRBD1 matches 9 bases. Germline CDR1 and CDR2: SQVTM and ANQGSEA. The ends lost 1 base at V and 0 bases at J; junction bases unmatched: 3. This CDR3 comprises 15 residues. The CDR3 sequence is CSVEGTGGMNTEAFF. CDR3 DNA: TGCAGCGTTGAAGGAACAGGGGGCATGAACACTGAAGCTTTCTTT.

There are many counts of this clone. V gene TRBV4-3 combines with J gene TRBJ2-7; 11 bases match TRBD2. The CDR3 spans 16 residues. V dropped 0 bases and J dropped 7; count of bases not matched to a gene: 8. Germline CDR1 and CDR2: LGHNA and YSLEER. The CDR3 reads CASSQEFTSGSGEQYF. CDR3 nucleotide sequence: TGCGCCAGCAGCCAAGAGTTTACTAGCGGGAGTGGAGAGCAGTACTTC.